Shown below are 2 T cell receptor beta chains from a single sample sequenced in a study of blood T cell repertoires in COVID-19. Assay used: immunoSEQ multiplex PCR; TCRdb lists only in-frame clones, some missing. The sample has 350,000 to 500,000 clones; 70% to 90% are singletons. The sequenced material came from peripheral blood. The receptor source for this set is a man younger than 35 with COVID-19, enrolled during active disease.

This clone was detected a few times. The J gene is TRBJ1-4, the V gene TRBV6-5; 7 bases fit TRBD1. The CDR3 sequence is 13 residues long. Germline V gene lookup returns CDR1 MNHEY and CDR2 SVGAGI. With 8 bases clipped from V and 5 bases from J, the junction kept 5 bases outside the gene matches. Here the CDR3 DNA reads TGTGCCAGCCGGGGACAGCAAAATGAAAAACTGTTTTTT. It codes for CASRGQQNEKLFF.

The chain couples TRBV5-1 to TRBJ1-1; no definite D call. Trimming left V 4 bases short and J 3 bases short, with 10 bases between. Germline CDR1 reads SGHRS; CDR2 reads YFSETQ. The CDR3 extends over 13 amino acids. CDR3 protein: CASSGVEDTEAFF. In DNA, the CDR3 is TGCGCCAGCAGCGGGGTGGAGGACACTGAAGCTTTCTTT.